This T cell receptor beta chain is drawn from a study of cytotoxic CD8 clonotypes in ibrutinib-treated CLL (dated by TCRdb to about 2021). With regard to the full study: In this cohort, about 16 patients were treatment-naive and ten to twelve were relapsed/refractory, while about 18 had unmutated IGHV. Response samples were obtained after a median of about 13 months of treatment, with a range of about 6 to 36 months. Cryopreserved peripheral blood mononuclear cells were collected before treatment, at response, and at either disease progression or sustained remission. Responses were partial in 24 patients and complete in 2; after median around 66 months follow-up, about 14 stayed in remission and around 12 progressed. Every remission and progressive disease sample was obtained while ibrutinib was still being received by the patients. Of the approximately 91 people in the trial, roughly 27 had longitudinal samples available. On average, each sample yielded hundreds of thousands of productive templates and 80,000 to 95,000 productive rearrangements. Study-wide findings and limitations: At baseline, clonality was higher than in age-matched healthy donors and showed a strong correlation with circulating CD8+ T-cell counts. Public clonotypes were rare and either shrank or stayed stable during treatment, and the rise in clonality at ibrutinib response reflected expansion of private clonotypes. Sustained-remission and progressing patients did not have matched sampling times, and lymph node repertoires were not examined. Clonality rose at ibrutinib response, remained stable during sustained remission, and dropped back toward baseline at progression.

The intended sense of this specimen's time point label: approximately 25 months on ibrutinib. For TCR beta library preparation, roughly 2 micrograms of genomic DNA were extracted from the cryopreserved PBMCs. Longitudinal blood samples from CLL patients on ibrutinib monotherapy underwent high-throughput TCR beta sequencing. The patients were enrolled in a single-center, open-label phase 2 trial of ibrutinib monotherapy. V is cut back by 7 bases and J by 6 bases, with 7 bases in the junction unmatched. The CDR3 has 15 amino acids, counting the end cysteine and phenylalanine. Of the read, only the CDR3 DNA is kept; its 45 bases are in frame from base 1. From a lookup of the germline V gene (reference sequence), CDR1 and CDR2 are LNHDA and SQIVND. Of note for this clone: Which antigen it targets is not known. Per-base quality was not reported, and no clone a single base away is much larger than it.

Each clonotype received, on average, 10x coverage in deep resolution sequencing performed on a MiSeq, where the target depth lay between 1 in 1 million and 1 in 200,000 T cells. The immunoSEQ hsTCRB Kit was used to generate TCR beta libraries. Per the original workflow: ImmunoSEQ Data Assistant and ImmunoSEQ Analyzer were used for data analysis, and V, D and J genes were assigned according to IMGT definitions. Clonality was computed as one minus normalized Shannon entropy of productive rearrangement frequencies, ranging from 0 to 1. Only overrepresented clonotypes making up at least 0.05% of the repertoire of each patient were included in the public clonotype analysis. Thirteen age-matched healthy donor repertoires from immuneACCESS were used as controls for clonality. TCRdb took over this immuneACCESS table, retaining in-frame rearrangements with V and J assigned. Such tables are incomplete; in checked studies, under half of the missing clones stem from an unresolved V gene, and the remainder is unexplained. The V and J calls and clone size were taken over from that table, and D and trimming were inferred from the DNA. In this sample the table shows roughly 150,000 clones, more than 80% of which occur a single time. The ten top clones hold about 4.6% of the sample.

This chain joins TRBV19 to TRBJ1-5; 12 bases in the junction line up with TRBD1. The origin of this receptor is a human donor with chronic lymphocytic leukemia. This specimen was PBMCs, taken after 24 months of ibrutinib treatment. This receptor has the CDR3 CASNWGTGGFQPQHF. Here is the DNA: TGTGCCAGTAACTGGGGGACAGGGGGCTTTCAGCCCCAGCATTTT.